The present T cell receptor (beta chain) was sequenced within a study of T cell responses to AZD1222 COVID-19 vaccine. Using immunoSEQ multiplex PCR, the repertoire was profiled, and TCRdb retains in-frame clones only, with some absent. This table holds around 160,000 clones, more than 85% found once. Trimming removed 3 bases from V and 1 base from J; junction bases left unmatched: 2. CDR3 length: 15 residues. Germline CDR1 is SGHTA and CDR2 is FQGNSA. The clonotype was recovered from an adult in good health. The gene calls are TRBV7-2 and TRBJ2-2; 7 bases line up with TRBD2. This specimen consisted of peripheral blood, obtained on day 0 of AZD1222 vaccination. CDR3 protein: CASSFRGGNTGELFF. Here the CDR3 DNA reads TGTGCCAGCAGCTTCCGCGGGGGGAACACCGGGGAGCTGTTTTTT.